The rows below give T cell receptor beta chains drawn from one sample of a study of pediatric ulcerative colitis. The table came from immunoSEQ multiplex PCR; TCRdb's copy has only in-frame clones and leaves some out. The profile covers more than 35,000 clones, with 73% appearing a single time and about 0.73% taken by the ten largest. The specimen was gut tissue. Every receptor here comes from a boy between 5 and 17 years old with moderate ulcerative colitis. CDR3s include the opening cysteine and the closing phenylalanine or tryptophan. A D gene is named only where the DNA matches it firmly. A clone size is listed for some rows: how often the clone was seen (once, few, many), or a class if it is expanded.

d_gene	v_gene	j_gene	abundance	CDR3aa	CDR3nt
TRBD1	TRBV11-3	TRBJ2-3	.	CASSLVNPIEGATNTDTQYF	TGTGCCAGCAGCTTAGTTAACCCGATTGAGGGGGCTACAAACACAGATACGCAGTATTTT
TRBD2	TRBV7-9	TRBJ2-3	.	CASSRGLAGVSTDTQYF	TGTGCCAGCAGCCGAGGACTAGCGGGAGTGAGTACAGATACGCAGTATTTT
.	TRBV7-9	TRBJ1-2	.	CASREWDALSHYGYTF	TGTGCCAGCAGAGAGTGGGACGCTCTATCCCACTATGGCTACACCTTC
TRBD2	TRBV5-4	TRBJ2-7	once	CASSLAGVTYEQYF	TGTGCCAGCAGCTTAGCGGGAGTAACCTACGAGCAGTACTTC
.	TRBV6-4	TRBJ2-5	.	CASSSDSTVLYF	TGTGCCAGCAGCTCAGACTCGACAGTTCTGTACTTC
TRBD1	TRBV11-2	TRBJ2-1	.	CASSLGQHIYNEQFF	TGTGCCAGCAGCTTGGGACAGCATATTTACAATGAGCAGTTCTTC
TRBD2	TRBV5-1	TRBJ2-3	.	CASSVSGGKRGDTQYF	TGCGCCAGCAGCGTATCGGGAGGGAAGCGTGGGGATACGCAGTATTTT
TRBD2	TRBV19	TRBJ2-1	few	CASSPTSWRSYNEQFF	TGTGCCAGTAGTCCGACTAGCTGGCGCTCCTACAATGAGCAGTTCTTC
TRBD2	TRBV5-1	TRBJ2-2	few	CASSLAAGGETGELFF	TGCGCCAGCAGCCTGGCGGCGGGGGGCGAAACCGGGGAGCTGTTTTTT
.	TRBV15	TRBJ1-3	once	CATSRDPLGGGSGGNTIYF	TGTGCCACCAGCAGAGATCCGCTCGGGGGTGGATCGGGAGGAAACACCATATATTTT
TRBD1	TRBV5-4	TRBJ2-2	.	CASSSKTGGLGELFF	TGTGCCAGCAGCTCAAAGACAGGGGGCTTGGGGGAGCTGTTTTTT
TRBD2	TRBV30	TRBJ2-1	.	CAWKGLAGVREQFF	TGTGCCTGGAAGGGACTAGCGGGGGTCCGTGAGCAGTTCTTC
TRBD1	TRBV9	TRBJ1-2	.	CASSLSPDREGYGYTF	TGTGCCAGCAGCCTTTCACCGGACAGGGAGGGGTATGGCTACACCTTC
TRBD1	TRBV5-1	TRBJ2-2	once	CASSQDRVADAGELFF	TGCGCCAGCAGCCAGGACAGGGTAGCAGATGCCGGGGAGCTGTTTTTT
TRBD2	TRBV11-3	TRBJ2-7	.	CASSLDRGSSGIHEQYF	TGTGCCAGCAGCTTAGATCGAGGGTCTAGCGGGATTCACGAGCAGTACTTC
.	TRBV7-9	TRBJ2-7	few	CASAGKGHEQYF	TGTGCCAGTGCAGGGAAGGGTCACGAGCAGTACTTC
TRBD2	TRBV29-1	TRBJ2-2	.	CSAVTSGRAYGTGELFF	TGCAGCGCGGTGACTAGCGGGAGGGCCTACGGTACCGGGGAGCTGTTTTTT
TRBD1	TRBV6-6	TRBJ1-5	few	CASSHRGQGQPQHF	TGTGCCAGCAGCCACAGGGGGCAGGGTCAGCCCCAGCATTTT
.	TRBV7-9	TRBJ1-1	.	CASSSHQGWHTEAFF	TGTGCCAGCAGCTCGCATCAGGGGTGGCATACTGAAGCTTTCTTT
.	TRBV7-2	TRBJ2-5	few	CASSFDVRLTQYF	TGTGCCAGCAGCTTCGACGTCCGGCTGACCCAGTACTTC
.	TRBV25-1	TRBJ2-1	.	CASSEYGGNTYNEQFF	TGTGCCAGCAGTGAATATGGTGGGAATACCTACAATGAGCAGTTCTTC
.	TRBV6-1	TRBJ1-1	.	CASGGRLNTEAFF	TGTGCCAGCGGAGGACGCCTGAACACTGAAGCTTTCTTT
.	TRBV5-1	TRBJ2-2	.	CASSGQGYTGELFF	TGCGCCAGCAGCGGTCAGGGGTACACCGGGGAGCTGTTTTTT
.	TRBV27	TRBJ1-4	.	CASSLLGINEKLFF	TGTGCCAGCAGTTTATTAGGAATAAATGAAAAACTGTTTTTT
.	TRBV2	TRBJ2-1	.	CASSGRDWGRNEQFF	TGTGCCAGCAGTGGCCGGGACTGGGGTCGGAATGAGCAGTTCTTC
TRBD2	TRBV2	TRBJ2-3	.	CASIGLAGVGDTQYF	TGTGCCAGCATCGGACTAGCGGGAGTTGGAGATACGCAGTATTTT
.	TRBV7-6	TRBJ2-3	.	CASSSGTSTDTQYF	TGTGCCAGCAGCTCCGGGACGAGCACAGATACGCAGTATTTT
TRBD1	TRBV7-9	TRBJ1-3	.	CASSPRGQGSSGNTIYF	TGTGCCAGCAGCCCGCGAGGACAGGGCTCCTCTGGAAACACCATATATTTT
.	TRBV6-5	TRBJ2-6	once	CASSRGDPGANVLTF	TGTGCCAGCAGTAGGGGGGACCCTGGGGCCAACGTCCTGACTTTC
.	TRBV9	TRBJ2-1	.	CASSPTSRALEEQFF	TGTGCCAGCAGCCCCACCAGTAGGGCCTTGGAAGAGCAGTTCTTC
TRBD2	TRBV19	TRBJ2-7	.	CASSKQGLAGRTYEQYF	TGTGCCAGTAGCAAACAGGGACTAGCGGGGCGGACCTACGAGCAGTACTTC
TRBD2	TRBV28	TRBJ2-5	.	CASTTPRASGQETQYF	TGTGCCAGCACCACACCTCGGGCTAGCGGACAAGAGACCCAGTACTTC
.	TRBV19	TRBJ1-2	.	CASSGQTGYGYTF	TGTGCCAGTAGTGGGCAGACGGGCTATGGCTACACCTTC
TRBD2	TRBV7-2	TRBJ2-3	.	CASSTRLAGPSTDTQYF	TGTGCCAGCAGCACCCGACTAGCGGGACCAAGCACAGATACGCAGTATTTT
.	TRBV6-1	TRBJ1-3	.	CASSQAGYTIYF	TGTGCCAGCAGTCAAGCGGGTTACACCATATATTTT
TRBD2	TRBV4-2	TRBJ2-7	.	CASSQDGRLAGAHEQYF	TGTGCCAGCAGCCAAGATGGAAGACTAGCGGGGGCCCACGAGCAGTACTTC
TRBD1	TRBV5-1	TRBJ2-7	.	CASSSGTGLFYEQYF	TGCGCCAGCAGCTCAGGGACAGGGTTGTTCTACGAGCAGTACTTC
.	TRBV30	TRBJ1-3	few	CAWSVQGGGNTIYF	TGTGCCTGGAGTGTACAGGGCGGCGGAAACACCATATATTTT
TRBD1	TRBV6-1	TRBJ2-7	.	CASSEVATGAYEQYF	TGTGCCAGCAGTGAAGTTGCGACAGGGGCATACGAGCAGTACTTC
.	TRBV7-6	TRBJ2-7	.	CASSLVGGGSYEQYF	TGTGCCAGCAGCTTAGTCGGGGGCGGTTCCTACGAGCAGTACTTC
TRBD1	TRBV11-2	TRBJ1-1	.	CASSPGQGTEAFF	TGTGCCAGCAGCCCTGGACAGGGTACTGAAGCTTTCTTT
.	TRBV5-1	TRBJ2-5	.	CASSLGSGSLGETQYF	TGCGCCAGCAGCTTGGGTTCAGGGAGTTTAGGGGAGACCCAGTACTTC
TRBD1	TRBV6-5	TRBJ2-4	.	CASRTGTGANIQYF	TGTGCCAGCAGAACAGGGACAGGGGCAAACATTCAGTACTTC
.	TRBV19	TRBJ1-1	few	CASSMAIGDTEAFF	TGTGCCAGTAGTATGGCGATCGGCGACACTGAAGCTTTCTTT
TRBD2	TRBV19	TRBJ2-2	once	CASSRLAGNTGELFF	TGTGCCAGTAGTCGACTAGCGGGGAACACCGGGGAGCTGTTTTTT
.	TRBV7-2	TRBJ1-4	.	CASSLGDTINEKLFF	TGTGCCAGCAGCTTAGGGGACACGATTAATGAAAAACTGTTTTTT
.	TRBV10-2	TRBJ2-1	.	CASSESTGLRHNEQFF	TGCGCCAGCAGTGAGTCGACGGGTTTACGACACAATGAGCAGTTCTTC
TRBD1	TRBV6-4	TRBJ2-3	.	CASSDGTGGTDTQYF	TGTGCCAGCAGTGACGGGACAGGGGGCACAGATACGCAGTATTTT
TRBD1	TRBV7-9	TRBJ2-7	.	CASSLLTGYTYEQYF	TGTGCCAGCAGCTTATTGACAGGGTATACCTACGAGCAGTACTTC
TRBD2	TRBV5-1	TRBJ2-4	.	CASSWPSSGSSKNIQYF	TGCGCCAGCAGCTGGCCGTCTAGCGGGAGTTCCAAAAACATTCAGTACTTC
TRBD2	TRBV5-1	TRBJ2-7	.	CASSPGTSGYYEQYF	TGCGCCAGCAGCCCCGGGACTAGCGGGTACTACGAGCAGTACTTC
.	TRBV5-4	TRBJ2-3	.	CASSPWSISDTQYF	TGTGCCAGCAGCCCTTGGTCTATCTCGGATACGCAGTATTTT
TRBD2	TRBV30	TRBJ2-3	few	CAWSVLGRETDTQYF	TGTGCCTGGAGTGTACTAGGGCGGGAGACAGATACGCAGTATTTT
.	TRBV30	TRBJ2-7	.	CAWRRGGSSYEQYF	TGTGCCTGGAGACGAGGAGGGTCCTCCTACGAGCAGTACTTC
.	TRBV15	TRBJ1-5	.	CATSRDRQANQPQHF	TGTGCCACCAGCAGAGACCGACAGGCCAATCAGCCCCAGCATTTT